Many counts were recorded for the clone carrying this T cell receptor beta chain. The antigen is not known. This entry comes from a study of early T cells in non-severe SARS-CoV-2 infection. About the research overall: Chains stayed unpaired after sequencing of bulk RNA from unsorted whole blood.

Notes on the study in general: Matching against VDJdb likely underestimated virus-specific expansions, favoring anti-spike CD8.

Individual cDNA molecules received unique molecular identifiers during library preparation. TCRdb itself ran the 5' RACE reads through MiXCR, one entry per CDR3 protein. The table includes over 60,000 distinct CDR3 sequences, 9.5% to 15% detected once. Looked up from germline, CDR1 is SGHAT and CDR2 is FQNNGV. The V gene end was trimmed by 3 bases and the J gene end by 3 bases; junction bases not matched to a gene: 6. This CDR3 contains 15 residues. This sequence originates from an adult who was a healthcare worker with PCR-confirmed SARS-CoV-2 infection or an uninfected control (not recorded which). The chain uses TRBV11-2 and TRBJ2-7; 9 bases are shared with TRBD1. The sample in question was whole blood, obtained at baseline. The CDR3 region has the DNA TGTGCCAGCAGCTTGAAACCGGGACAGGGCTACGAGCAGTACTTC. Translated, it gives CASSLKPGQGYEQYF.